This TCR beta chain was recovered during a study of high-grade serous ovarian cancer treatment subgroups (dated by TCRdb to the early 2020s). As for the study more broadly: On average, sequencing produced roughly 14,000 reads and 6,500 to 9,000 unique TCR beta rearrangements for each sample. Under a laparoscopic triage algorithm, patients with high-grade serous ovarian cancer were grouped by complete gross resection or by neoadjuvant chemotherapy response, and the study profiled the TCR beta repertoires of these patients. The 30-patient cohort included some 10 patients with no residual disease after primary surgery (R0), some 10 excellent NACT responders, and some 10 poor NACT responders. One primary tumor sample and two metastatic tumor samples were contributed by each patient, so that 90 to 100 samples were obtained in total. On the study overall, not on this receptor specifically: Because bulk tumor TCR sequencing provided no spatial information, insight into HGSC tumor complexity and diversity was limited. The TCR repertoire analyses centered on CDR3, and CDR1 and CDR2 were not analyzed. TCR clonal relatedness showed a positive correlation with neoantigen level and a trend toward positive correlation with copy number variation and mutation load from whole-genome sequencing. Repertoire similarity between tumors from the same patient ranged from about 0.095 to 0.8, while tumors from different patients showed almost no similarity.

The 90 tumor samples were subjected to high-throughput TCR profiling using ImmunoSEQ. The paper's processing steps were these. Repertoire diversity metrics included richness (unique productive sequences), clonality, evenness and relatedness; Bhattacharyya coefficient assessed similarity between samples. Conclusions stayed consistent in a sensitivity analysis that left out TCRs with fewer than two reads. In its TCRdb copy, this immuneACCESS table keeps in-frame sequences only and misses some clones. Where compared with another copy, unresolved V genes explain less than half of these, and the others have no known cause. For V, J and clone size, that table is used; D and trimming come from the DNA. The sample table shows thousands of clones, and approximately 80% are seen once. Clones ranked in the top ten supply 18% of the sample. Clipping removes 7 bases from V and 4 bases from J, with 6 as the unmatched junction base count. In the germline V gene, CDR1 corresponds to SGHAT and CDR2 to FQNNGV. From the cysteine through the phenylalanine, the CDR3 covers 13 amino acids. Only the CDR3 DNA is retained, 39 bases long and in frame from the first base.

With regard to this clone: The antigen this receptor binds is unknown. No much larger clonotype is one base removed from it; base qualities were not supplied.

Collection of tumor samples took place before definitive surgery or chemotherapy. Genomic DNA was extracted by the MD Anderson Biospecimen Extraction Resource, and TCR sequencing was done by the MD Anderson Cancer Genomics Laboratory. The receptor was derived from a human donor with high-grade serous ovarian cancer. The chain is encoded by TRBV11-2 joined to TRBJ2-5, and 7 junctional nucleotides match TRBD1. The specimen was tumor tissue. The CDR3 has the sequence CASNINRGETQYF. Read as DNA, the sequence is TGTGCCAGCAACATAAACAGGGGAGAGACCCAGTACTTC.